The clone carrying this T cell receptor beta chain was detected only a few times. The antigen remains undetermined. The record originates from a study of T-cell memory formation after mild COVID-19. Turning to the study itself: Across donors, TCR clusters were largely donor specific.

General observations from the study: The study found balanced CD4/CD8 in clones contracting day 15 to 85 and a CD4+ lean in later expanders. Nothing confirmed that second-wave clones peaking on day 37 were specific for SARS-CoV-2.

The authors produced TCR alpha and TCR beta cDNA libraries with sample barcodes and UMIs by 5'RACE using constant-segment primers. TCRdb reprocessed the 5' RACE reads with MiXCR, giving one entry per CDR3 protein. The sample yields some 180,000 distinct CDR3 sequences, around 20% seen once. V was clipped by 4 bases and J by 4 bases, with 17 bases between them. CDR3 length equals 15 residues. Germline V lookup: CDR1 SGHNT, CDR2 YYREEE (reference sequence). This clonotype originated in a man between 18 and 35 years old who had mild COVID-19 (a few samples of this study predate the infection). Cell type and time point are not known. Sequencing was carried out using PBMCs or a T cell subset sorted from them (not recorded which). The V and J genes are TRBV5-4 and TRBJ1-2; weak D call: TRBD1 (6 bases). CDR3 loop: CASSPDSQGFYGYTF. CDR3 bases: TGTGCCAGCAGCCCGGACAGCCAGGGTTTCTATGGCTACACCTTC.